This T cell receptor (beta chain) was profiled in a study of T cells after yellow fever vaccination. The sample holds many counts of this clonotype. TCRdb recomputed calls from the 5' RACE reads with MiXCR, one row per CDR3 protein. The table has some 350,000 distinct CDR3 sequences, about 4% seen once; the top ten hold approximately 25%. Trimming took 0 bases from V and 1 from J, leaving 8 bases between them. The germline gives CDR1 SGHRS, CDR2 YFSETQ. The CDR3 runs 15 residues. The sample consisted of PBMCs, taken 5 days after the yellow fever booster vaccination. J is TRBJ1-5 and V is TRBV5-1; no definite D call. The source of this sequence is a man between 18 and 29 years old who received the YFV17D yellow fever vaccine. CDR3 amino acids: CASSLDGPSNQPQHF. The CDR3 DNA sequence: TGCGCCAGCAGCTTGGACGGACCGAGCAATCAGCCCCAGCATTTT.